This passage covers 29 T cell receptor beta chains from one sample sequenced in a study of shared clonotypes between healthy human individuals. Naive CD8 populations comprised CD45RO-negative cells positively selected for CCR7, excluding terminally differentiated effector memory CD45RA+ cells. Profiled with immunoSEQ multiplex PCR; TCRdb holds only in-frame clones, not every one. The table lists hundreds of thousands of clones, less than 97% of them singletons, with about 0.11% in the top ten. Specimen: naive CD8+ T cells sorted from blood. These receptors originate from a woman aged 30 to 39 in good health.

The chain links TRBV28 to TRBJ2-7; 15 nucleotides match TRBD2. This CDR3 region has 16 residues. Losses at the gene ends were 5 bases for V and 6 bases for J; bases not matched to a gene: 8. Germline V CDR1 and CDR2: MDHEN, SYDVKM. The CDR3 loop is CASSPGLAGGPSEQYF. In nucleotides, the CDR3 is TGTGCCAGCAGTCCCGGACTAGCGGGAGGGCCGTCCGAGCAGTACTTC.

The chain is built from TRBV28 and TRBJ2-1, with 12 bases identical to TRBD2. The germline V gene encodes CDR1 MDHEN and CDR2 SYDVKM. The CDR3 covers 14 residues. The V segment lost 6 bases and the J segment 9 bases; nucleotides outside the gene matches: 6. The CDR3 DNA is TGTGCCAGCAGGGAAACACTAGCGGGAGGTGAGCAGTTCTTC. Its protein is CASRETLAGGEQFF.

The genes are TRBV21-1 and TRBJ2-1; the table's D call of TRBD1 was not tested on the DNA. TRBV21-1 is a documented pseudogene. The CDR3 covers 16 residues. CDR3 DNA: TGTGCCAGCAATCTCACGGGACAGGGGATGAACAATGAGCAGTTCTTC. Encoded protein: CASNLTGQGMNNEQFF.

The rearrangement links TRBV4-2 to TRBJ2-7; the D gene is possibly TRBD1 (5 bases). Trimming pared 0 bases from V and 2 bases from J, leaving 11 bases between. This CDR3 spans 15 amino acids. Germline loops: CDR1 LGHNA, CDR2 YNFKEQ. In nucleotides, the CDR3 is TGTGCCAGCAGCCAAGAAGGGGCGGCCGCCTACGAGCAGTACTTC. This encodes CASSQEGAAAYEQYF.

The chain employs TRBV7-9 and TRBJ2-3, with 10 bases identical to TRBD2. The ends lost 4 bases at V and 4 bases at J; junction bases unmatched: 11. CDR3 length: 17 amino acids. CDR1 SEHNR and CDR2 FQNEAQ come from the germline V gene (reference sequence). The chain's CDR3 is CASSSTSRLAGADTQYF. In DNA form, the CDR3 reads TGTGCCAGCAGCTCGACTTCTCGGCTAGCGGGAGCAGATACGCAGTATTTT.

This chain connects TRBV27 to TRBJ2-1; 12 bases line up with TRBD2. This CDR3 region has 16 residues. Germline-derived CDR1 and CDR2 are MNHEY and SMNVEV (reference sequence). The V segment lost 5 bases and the J segment 7 bases; nucleotides outside the gene matches: 9. CDR3 in amino acids: CASSPRLAGAGNEQFF. As DNA, the CDR3 is TGTGCCAGCAGTCCTCGACTAGCGGGAGCGGGGAATGAGCAGTTCTTC.

The genes are TRBV27 and TRBJ2-7, with 11 positions matching TRBD2. The CDR3 is 17 amino acids. Losses at the gene ends were 4 bases for V and 4 bases for J; bases not matched to a gene: 12. The V gene's germline CDR1 is MNHEY and CDR2 SMNVEV (reference sequence). CDR3 loop: CASSSFELAGDSYEQYF. Here the CDR3 DNA reads TGTGCCAGCAGTTCCTTTGAACTAGCGGGAGATTCGTACGAGCAGTACTTC.

The J gene is TRBJ2-7, the V gene TRBV27, with D hard to call. V was pared by 3 bases and J by 0 bases, with 9 bases between. The germline V gene encodes CDR1 MNHEY and CDR2 SMNVEV (reference sequence). The CDR3 runs 14 residues. DNA for the CDR3: TGTGCCAGCAGTTTTGGACCGTTCTCCTACGAGCAGTACTTC. Translating gives CASSFGPFSYEQYF.

The V gene is TRBV10-3, the J gene TRBJ1-2; 7 bases are shared with TRBD1. Germline trimming cut 6 bases from V and 5 bases from J; bases unmatched to any gene: 12. Per germline, CDR1 ENHRY and CDR2 SYGVKD. The CDR3 totals 15 residues. This chain's CDR3 is CAIRAQGVAEYGYTF. The CDR3 bases are TGTGCCATCAGGGCGCAGGGGGTCGCGGAGTATGGCTACACCTTC.

The gene calls are TRBV28 and TRBJ1-1; D uncertain. CDR1 and CDR2 (germline): MDHEN, SYDVKM. This CDR3 comprises 12 residues. V lost 5 bases and J lost 1, with 5 bases in between. The CDR3 here is CASSEGNTEAFF. The CDR3 DNA is TGTGCCAGCAGTGAGGGGAACACTGAAGCTTTCTTT.

This clone was observed a single time. This rearrangement joins TRBV5-6 to TRBJ2-1; no clear D gene. Germline V lookup: CDR1 SGHDT, CDR2 YYEEEE. V lost 1 base, J lost 2 bases, and 13 bases lay in between. The length of the CDR3 is 16 residues. DNA for the CDR3: TGTGCCAGCAGCTTGCCCCTCGCCAGGCCCTACAATGAGCAGTTCTTC. Translated: CASSLPLARPYNEQFF.

V gene TRBV10-3 combines with J gene TRBJ2-3; TRBD2 might be the D (7 bases). Trimming took 4 bases from V and 2 from J, leaving 13 bases between them. The CDR3 loop spans 15 amino acids. Germline V lookup: CDR1 ENHRY, CDR2 SYGVKD. DNA of the CDR3: TGTGCCATCAGTGCCGGGGGGCGGTCCACAGATACGCAGTATTTT. Translation gives CAISAGGRSTDTQYF.

The chain couples TRBV4-1 to TRBJ1-5, with D possibly being TRBD1 (5 bases). V shed 1 base and J shed 2 bases, with 9 bases lying between them. Germline V gene data show CDR1 as MGHRA and CDR2 as YSYEKL. The CDR3 covers 15 residues. The CDR3 protein is CASSQADSRNQPQHF. The CDR3, as DNA: TGCGCCAGCAGCCAAGCCGACAGCCGCAATCAGCCCCAGCATTTT.

This chain joins TRBV28 and TRBJ2-7; D remains unclear. There are 13 residues in the CDR3. Deletions cut 9 bases from V and 3 bases from J, with 15 bases between. Germline V gives CDR1 MDHEN, CDR2 SYDVKM. The DNA for the CDR3 is TGTGCCAGTCGGGCTAAACGTCTCTACGAGCAGTACTTC. This translates into CASRAKRLYEQYF.

The chain employs TRBV6-1 and TRBJ1-2, with 8 bases lining up with TRBD1. The CDR3 totals 14 residues. Germline V gene data show CDR1 as MNHNS and CDR2 as SASEGT. Germline trimming cut 2 bases from V and 8 bases from J; bases unmatched to any gene: 7. The CDR3 loop is CASSELRGQAGYTF. CDR3 DNA sequence: TGTGCCAGCAGTGAATTAAGGGGACAGGCAGGCTACACCTTC.

The V and J genes are TRBV4-1 and TRBJ1-2, with D tentatively TRBD1 (6 bases). Germline loops: CDR1 MGHRA, CDR2 YSYEKL. CDR3 length: 15 amino acids. V lost 3 bases and J 4 bases, leaving 15 bases between the germline ends. CDR3 sequence reads: CASSQQQGGGYGYTF. Here the CDR3 DNA reads TGCGCCAGCAGCCAGCAACAGGGTGGTGGCTATGGCTACACCTTC.

With respect to this clone: Other DNA sequences in the sample encode the same CDR3. The chain combines TRBV6-5 with TRBJ2-7; no clear D. In germline, CDR1 is MNHEY, CDR2 SVGAGI. V gave up 8 bases and J gave up 0 bases, with 5 bases separating them. The CDR3 contains 11 residues. The CDR3 bases are TGTGCCAGCTCGAACTCCTACGAGCAGTACTTC. This encodes CASSNSYEQYF.

This chain joins TRBV11-2 and TRBJ2-7, with 10 bases identical to TRBD2. CDR1 SGHAT and CDR2 FQNNGV come from the germline V gene. The CDR3 consists of 16 residues. After removal of 5 bases from V and 3 bases from J, the junction contained 10 bases not matched to a gene. The DNA of the CDR3 is TGTGCCAGCAGCCGCGGGGGAGCGGGAGGGAGCTACGAGCAGTACTTC. It specifies CASSRGGAGGSYEQYF.

Here the CDR3 reads CASSKNRKGREAFYEQYF. CDR3 coding DNA: TGTGCCAGCAGCAAAAATAGGAAAGGGCGGGAGGCCTTCTACGAGCAGTACTTC. The chain links TRBV21-1 to TRBJ2-7; TRBD2 reflects the table's D call only, with no check against the DNA. TRBV21-1 is described as a pseudogene. The CDR3 runs to 18 residues.

This chain links TRBV2 with TRBJ2-7, with 10 positions matching TRBD1. The length of the CDR3 is 14 residues. The germline V gene encodes CDR1 SNHLY and CDR2 FYNNEI. V gave up 4 bases and J gave up 6 bases; unmatched junction bases: 6. As DNA, the CDR3 is TGTGCCAGCAGTGGGGACAGGGGAGGACTCGAGCAGTACTTC. This sequence encodes CASSGDRGGLEQYF.

This clone appeared once. The gene calls are TRBV19 and TRBJ2-1, with D tentatively TRBD2 (5 bases). CDR1 is LNHDA, CDR2 SQIVND, per germline (reference sequence). This CDR3 has 13 residues. Between the trimmed V and J ends, which lost 4 bases and 8 bases, there was a span of 12 bases. The CDR3 loop reads CASSNREGYEQFF. CDR3 bases: TGTGCCAGTAGTAACCGGGAAGGCTATGAGCAGTTCTTC.

With respect to this clone: Other DNA sequences in the sample encode the same CDR3. The CDR3 DNA sequence: TGCGCCAGCAGCCAAGGCAACAATGAGCAGTTCTTC. Protein: CASSQGNNEQFF. This sequence joins TRBV4-1 and TRBJ2-1; D not resolved. The CDR3 runs 12 residues. Trimming removed 1 base at V and 5 bases at J, with 3 bases between. Germline V gene data show CDR1 as MGHRA and CDR2 as YSYEKL.

The V and J genes are TRBV27 and TRBJ1-4, with D perhaps TRBD1 (5 bases). Germline CDR1 and CDR2: MNHEY and SMNVEV (reference sequence). V was trimmed by 4 bases and J by 5 bases, leaving 20 bases between them. The CDR3 loop spans 17 amino acids. The CDR3 here is CASSWNSLAGKNEKLFF. CDR3 coding DNA: TGTGCCAGCAGTTGGAACAGTCTTGCAGGGAAGAATGAAAAACTGTTTTTT.

This rearrangement joins TRBV9 to TRBJ2-1, with TRBD1 matching over 8 bases. J was trimmed by 4 bases and V by 3 bases; bases with no gene match: 6. Germline V gives CDR1 SGDLS, CDR2 YYNGEE. CDR3 length: 15 residues. CDR3 sequence reads: CASSAEDRGYNEQFF. The CDR3, as DNA: TGTGCCAGCAGCGCCGAAGACAGGGGTTACAATGAGCAGTTCTTC.

J is TRBJ2-1 and V is TRBV2; 12 bases fit TRBD2. The CDR3 covers 15 residues. Germline V gene data show CDR1 as SNHLY and CDR2 as FYNNEI. With 5 bases clipped from V and 10 bases from J, the junction kept 9 bases outside the gene matches. CDR3 loop: CASSPRLAGDGEQFF. In DNA form, the CDR3 reads TGTGCCAGCAGTCCGAGACTAGCGGGAGATGGGGAGCAGTTCTTC.

The chain is built from TRBV7-9 and TRBJ2-7; D is possibly TRBD1 (5 bases). This CDR3 has 13 residues. Germline V gives CDR1 SEHNR, CDR2 FQNEAQ (reference sequence). With 1 base removed from V and 5 bases from J, the gap between germline ends came to 9 bases. In DNA form, the CDR3 reads TGTGCCAGCAGCTTAGGCAGGGATAACGAGCAGTACTTC. This encodes CASSLGRDNEQYF.

The gene calls are TRBV27 and TRBJ2-1; 14 positions match TRBD2. The germline V gene has CDR1 MNHEY and CDR2 SMNVEV (reference sequence). The trim removed 7 bases at V and 10 bases at J, leaving 6 bases unmatched. The CDR3 has 14 residues. CDR3 bases: TGTGCCAGCATCGGGACTAGCGGGGGTCTAGAGCAGTTCTTC. Translating gives CASIGTSGGLEQFF.

The gene calls are TRBV11-3 and TRBJ2-3, with 7 bases lining up with TRBD1. Per germline, CDR1 SGHNT and CDR2 YENEEA. This CDR3 has 16 amino acids. Losses at the gene ends were 4 bases for V and 2 bases for J; bases not matched to a gene: 9. The CDR3 coding sequence is TGTGCCAGCAGCTGGCCGGGACAGTTTATCACAGATACGCAGTATTTT. It specifies CASSWPGQFITDTQYF. Variable domain in full (rest from reference TRBV11-3 and TRBJ2-3): EAGVVQSPRYKIIEKKQPVAFWCNPISGHNTLYWYLQNLGQGPELLIRYENEEAVDDSQLPKDRFSAERLKGVDSTLKIQPAELGDSAVYLCASSWPGQFITDTQYFGPGTRLTVL.

The chain has TRBV2 and TRBJ2-1; D is perhaps TRBD1 (6 bases). The CDR3 contains 13 residues. Looked up from germline, CDR1 is SNHLY and CDR2 is FYNNEI. Trimming took 4 bases from V and 6 from J, leaving 10 bases between them. The CDR3 loop reads CASSGGRGNEQFF. The CDR3 DNA reads as TGTGCCAGCAGTGGGGGCAGGGGCAATGAGCAGTTCTTC.